Listed here are 10 T cell receptor beta chains from one sample, sequenced in a study of regulatory T cells in long-lasting Graves disease. Time point given: newly diagnosed GD, antithyroid drugs for less than 3 months. Isolated PBMC RNA provided the starting material for the TCR library. Arm-PCR of CDR3 regions with iRepertoire HTBI primers generated TCR beta libraries. A single record per CDR3 protein comes from TCRdb applying MiXCR to the multiplex PCR reads. The profile covers 450,000 to 600,000 distinct CDR3 sequences, with 13% appearing a single time and roughly 10% taken by the ten largest. A further study also used this sample, focusing on T cells in Graves' hyperthyroidism and ophthalmopathy.

Material: peripheral blood mononuclear cells (PBMCs), obtained at new diagnosis, from a patient treated with antithyroid drugs. Receptors originate from a man aged 25 to 40 with Graves disease.

In its sample, this clonotype was seen a few times. The rearrangement links TRBV3-1 to TRBJ2-5; 12 nucleotides align to TRBD2. V lost 0 bases to trimming and J lost 5 bases; unmatched junction nucleotides: 7. The CDR3 has 17 amino acids. The germline CDR1 and CDR2 sequences are LGHDT and YNNKEL (reference sequence). The CDR3 DNA reads as TGTGCCAGCAGCCAAGATTCTAGCGGGAGGGCCAAGGAGACCCAGTACTTC. It is translated as CASSQDSSGRAKETQYF.

There are many counts of this clonotype. The chain uses TRBV7-6 and TRBJ2-5, with D possibly being TRBD1 (6 bases). V dropped 5 bases and J dropped 5 bases, with 15 bases sitting between them. The germline V gene encodes CDR1 SGHVS and CDR2 FNYEAQ. This CDR3 region has 14 residues. As DNA, the CDR3 is TGTGCCAGCAGCGTAGTGGGGGCCCAGGAGACCCAGTACTTC. Its protein is CASSVVGAQETQYF. Supplemented by reference TRBV7-6 and TRBJ2-5, the full variable domain reads GAGVSQSPRYKVTKRGQDVALRCDPISGHVSLYWYRQALGQGPEFLTYFNYEAQQDKSGLPNDRFSAERPEGSISTLTIQRTEQRDSAMYRCASSVVGAQETQYFGPGTRLLVL.

This clonotype was counted ten times or more. This chain uses TRBV5-1 with TRBJ2-7; 13 nucleotides align to TRBD2. V lost 4 bases and J lost 5; bases outside the gene matches: 12. CDR1 and CDR2 from the germline V gene are SGHRS and YFSETQ. The CDR3 spans 17 residues. CDR3 in DNA: TGCGCCAGCAGCCGTAGCGGGAGACTAGCGGGGGGAGACGAGCAGTACTTC. Its protein is CASSRSGRLAGGDEQYF.

The chain is built from TRBV4-1 and TRBJ1-3, with D maybe TRBD1 (5 bases). Germline values: CDR1 MGHRA, CDR2 YSYEKL. Trimming took off 1 base at V and 8 bases at J, with 12 bases between the two ends. The CDR3 loop spans 14 amino acids. The chain's CDR3 is CASSQVGLIDTIYF. In DNA form, the CDR3 reads TGCGCCAGCAGCCAAGTGGGACTGATTGACACCATATATTTT.

This clonotype was counted ten times or more. The chain is built from TRBV18 and TRBJ1-1; TRBD1 is a possible D gene (5 bases). The ends were cut back, 6 bases at V and 4 bases at J, with 9 bases in the middle. Germline CDR1 KGHSH, CDR2 LQKENI. The CDR3 is 12 amino acids. CDR3 DNA sequence: TGTGCCAGCTCGTCAGGGAGCACTGAAGCTTTCTTT. Its translation: CASSSGSTEAFF.

This clonotype was seen ten or more times. V and J are TRBV30 and TRBJ1-1; TRBD1 aligns across 7 bases. Losses at the gene ends were 1 base for V and 1 base for J; bases not matched to a gene: 0. The CDR3 is 13 residues long. The germline CDR1 and CDR2 sequences are GTSNPN and SVGIG (reference sequence). CDR3 DNA: TGTGCCTGGAGTGGACAGGGGAACACTGAAGCTTTCTTT. It yields the protein CAWSGQGNTEAFF.

This clonotype was seen at least ten times. This chain connects TRBV2 to TRBJ2-7, with unresolved D. The germline gives CDR1 SNHLY, CDR2 FYNNEI. Deletions cut 3 bases from V and 12 bases from J, with 12 bases between. CDR3 size: 11 residues. CDR3 coding DNA: TGTGCCAGCAGTGATGCCCTAGGGTCGTACTTC. Encoded protein: CASSDALGSYF.

This clonotype was counted at least ten times. The V call is TRBV7-2, the J call TRBJ2-5; D gene ambiguous. This CDR3 region has 13 residues. Trimming left V 5 bases short and J 5 bases short, with 12 bases between. From germline, CDR1 is SGHTA and CDR2 FQGNSA. CDR3 amino acids: CASSPTHRETQYF. The CDR3 DNA is TGTGCCAGCAGCCCCACACATCGGGAGACCCAGTACTTC.

This clonotype appeared many times. The chain recombines TRBV29-1 with TRBJ2-1; D possibly corresponds to TRBD2 (7 bases). This CDR3 is built from 13 residues. Germline V gene data show CDR1 as SQVTM and CDR2 as ANQGSEA. With 5 bases removed from V and 7 bases from J, the gap between germline ends came to 15 bases. The CDR3 loop reads CSVRGGGRNEQFF. CDR3 in DNA: TGCAGCGTTCGGGGCGGGGGCAGGAATGAGCAGTTCTTC.

In DNA form, the CDR3 reads TGCGCCAGCAGCCGACCCGGGACAGGGACCAATGAGCAGTTCTTC. This encodes CASSRPGTGTNEQFF. The J gene is TRBJ2-1, the V gene TRBV4-1; 9 bases map to TRBD1. Germline V gives CDR1 MGHRA, CDR2 YSYEKL. Trimming removed 4 bases from V and 6 bases from J; junction bases left unmatched: 7. This CDR3 has 15 amino acids.